This TCR beta chain was sequenced in a study of human versus mouse CDR3 diversity and MHC coevolution. Study findings and constraints: Mice had fewer CDR3 deletions and insertions than humans on average.

This table comes from immunoSEQ multiplex PCR, and its TCRdb copy is limited to in-frame clones, with some not included. The sample lists about 83,000 clones; about 90% were seen once. With regard to this clone: Its antigen is unknown.

After removal of 7 bases from V and 2 bases from J, the junction contained 9 bases not matched to a gene. CDR1 SNHLY and CDR2 FYNNEI come from the germline V gene. This CDR3 contains 15 residues. Cells were CD45RO-negative CD62L-positive naive CD4 T cells sorted from PBMCs. The sequence came from a person between 25 and 70 years old in good health. The chain combines TRBV2 with TRBJ2-3, with TRBD1 identical over 7 bases. The sample consisted of naive CD4+ T cells from blood. Described subset: CD45RO-negative CD62L-positive naive CD4 T cells. The CDR3 bases are TGTGCCAGCAAAGTCCAACAGGGGTTCACAGATACGCAGTATTTT. Amino acids: CASKVQQGFTDTQYF.